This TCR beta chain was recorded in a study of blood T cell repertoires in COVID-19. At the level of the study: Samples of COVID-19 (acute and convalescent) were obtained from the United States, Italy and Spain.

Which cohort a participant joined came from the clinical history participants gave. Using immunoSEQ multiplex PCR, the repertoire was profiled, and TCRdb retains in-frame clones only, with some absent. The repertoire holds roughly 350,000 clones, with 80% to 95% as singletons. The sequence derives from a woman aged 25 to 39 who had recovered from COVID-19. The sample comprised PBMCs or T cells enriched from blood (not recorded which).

CDR3 loop: CASSRFTTGRPVYEQYF. For the CDR3, the DNA is TGTGCCAGCAGTCGCTTTACGACAGGCCGACCTGTCTACGAGCAGTACTTC. The rearrangement links TRBV27 to TRBJ2-7; tentatively, D is TRBD1 (6 bases). Looked up from germline, CDR1 is MNHEY and CDR2 is SMNVEV (reference sequence). Deletions cut 5 bases from V and 3 bases from J, with 23 bases between. The CDR3 runs 17 residues.